Following are 27 T cell receptor beta chains from one sample sequenced in a study of blood T cell repertoires in COVID-19. Libraries were prepared by immunoSEQ multiplex PCR; TCRdb keeps only in-frame clonotypes and omits some of them. The sample yields approximately 100,000 clones, roughly 85% seen once. Sequenced: peripheral blood. These receptors came from a woman in her fifties or sixties with acute or convalescent COVID-19.

The rearrangement links TRBV20-1 to TRBJ1-2; no clear D. The germline CDR1 and CDR2 sequences are DFQATT and SNEGSKA (reference sequence). V lost 6 bases, J lost 7 bases, and 12 bases lay in between. The CDR3 extends over 11 amino acids. The chain's CDR3 is CSAQILAGYTF. DNA for the CDR3: TGCAGTGCGCAAATTCTGGCTGGCTACACCTTC.

This chain joins TRBV19 and TRBJ1-2; no clear D gene. CDR1 and CDR2 from the germline V gene are LNHDA and SQIVND (reference sequence). The CDR3 loop spans 13 amino acids. Trimming left V 4 bases short and J 4 bases short, with 10 bases between. The CDR3: CASSRALAYGYTF. DNA for the CDR3: TGTGCCAGTAGTAGGGCACTCGCCTATGGCTACACCTTC.

CDR3 coding DNA: TGCGCCAGCAGATGGCTGGGAGGGAACACTGAAGCTTTCTTT. This encodes CASRWLGGNTEAFF. This rearrangement joins TRBV5-1 to TRBJ1-1; D gene ambiguous. V dropped 5 bases and J dropped 1 base, with 12 bases sitting between them. The CDR3 totals 14 residues. Looked up from germline, CDR1 is SGHRS and CDR2 is YFSETQ. Using reference TRBV5-1 and TRBJ1-1 for the parts outside the CDR3, the full variable domain is KAGVTQTPRYLIKTRGQQVTLSCSPISGHRSVSWYQQTPGQGLQFLFEYFSETQRNKGNFPGRFSGRQFSNSRSEMNVSTLELGDSALYLCASRWLGGNTEAFFGQGTRLTVV.

The chain uses TRBV12-5 and TRBJ1-5, with a weak D call TRBD1 (5 bases). The CDR3 consists of 12 residues. The germline V and J ends were trimmed by 5 bases and 6 bases, with 8 bases remaining between them. Germline V gene data show CDR1 as LGHNT and CDR2 as FRNRAP. The CDR3 bases are TGTGCTAGTGGTGACAGAGGTCAGCCCCAGCATTTT. Its protein is CASGDRGQPQHF.

J is TRBJ2-5 and V is TRBV5-4, with 7 positions matching TRBD1. Germline V CDR1 and CDR2: SGHNT, YYREEE (reference sequence). The CDR3 length is 15 residues. V lost 3 bases to trimming and J lost 1 base; unmatched junction nucleotides: 6. The CDR3 bases are TGTGCCAGCAGCTCCGGGTACAGGGGCCAAGAGACCCAGTACTTC. The encoded protein is CASSSGYRGQETQYF. Full variable domain (missing parts from reference TRBV5-4 and TRBJ2-5): ETGVTQSPTHLIKTRGQQVTLRCSSQSGHNTVSWYQQALGQGPQFIFQYYREEENGRGNFPPRFSGLQFPNYSSELNVNALELDDSALYLCASSSGYRGQETQYFGPGTRLLVL.

The chain recombines TRBV23-1 with TRBJ2-3, with TRBD1 matching 10 bases. TRBV23-1 is reported as an ORF; its role is uncertain. The CDR3 spans 15 residues. Trimming removed 11 bases from V and 0 bases from J; junction bases left unmatched: 8. The chain's CDR3 is CAPEPGQGSTDTQYF. In nucleotides, the CDR3 is TGCGCCCCAGAACCGGGACAGGGGAGCACAGATACGCAGTATTTT.

CDR3 sequence reads: CASTDSYNEQFF. CDR3 bases: TGTGCCAGCACAGACAGTTACAATGAGCAGTTCTTC. V and J are TRBV2 and TRBJ2-1; perhaps TRBD1 as D (5 bases). The CDR3 spans 12 residues. The ends were cut back, 7 bases at V and 4 bases at J, with 8 bases in the middle. Germline V gene lookup returns CDR1 SNHLY and CDR2 FYNNEI. Full variable domain (remainder filled in from reference TRBV2 and TRBJ2-1): EPEVTQTPSHQVTQMGQEVILRCVPISNHLYFYWYRQILGQKVEFLVSFYNNEISEKSEIFDDQFSVERPDGSNFTLKIRSTKLEDSAMYFCASTDSYNEQFFGPGTRLTVL.

V is TRBV5-4 and J is TRBJ2-7; 10 nucleotides line up with TRBD2. The V segment lost 4 bases and the J segment 6 bases; nucleotides outside the gene matches: 1. The CDR3 covers 12 residues. Germline CDR1 SGHNT, CDR2 YYREEE (reference sequence). The CDR3 bases are TGTGCCAGCAGCACTAGCGGGGCCGAGCAGTACTTC. It yields the protein CASSTSGAEQYF.

The rearrangement links TRBV18 to TRBJ1-1; TRBD1 matches 9 bases. After removal of 2 bases from V and 5 bases from J, the junction contained 9 bases not matched to a gene. The CDR3 extends over 16 amino acids. Germline CDR1 is KGHSH and CDR2 is LQKENI. The DNA of the CDR3 is TGTGCCAGCTCACCAGGCGTACAGGGGGCAGGAACTGAAGCTTTCTTT. This codes for CASSPGVQGAGTEAFF.

The chain employs TRBV13 and TRBJ2-4, with 7 bases identical to TRBD1. CDR3 length: 15 residues. V lost 5 bases to trimming and J lost 2 bases; unmatched junction nucleotides: 6. Germline loops: CDR1 PRHDT, CDR2 FYEKMQ (reference sequence). CDR3 region: CASSHNRGTKNIQYF. The CDR3 nucleotides read TGTGCCAGCAGCCACAACAGGGGTACCAAAAACATTCAGTACTTC.

CDR3 DNA: TGTGCCAGCAGTTCTGGGACACGGCGTAACTATGGCTACACCTTC. Amino acid sequence: CASSSGTRRNYGYTF. The V gene is TRBV28, the J gene TRBJ1-2, with D maybe TRBD1 (6 bases). The CDR3 has 15 amino acids. V lost 4 bases and J lost 1, with 13 bases in between. Germline CDR1 and CDR2: MDHEN and SYDVKM.

This rearrangement joins TRBV5-8 to TRBJ1-1; D may be TRBD1 (5 bases). The CDR3 consists of 14 residues. V lost 0 bases to trimming and J lost 8 bases, with 14 bases between them. CDR1 SGHTS and CDR2 YDEGEE come from the germline V gene. The CDR3 bases are TGTGCCAGCAGCTTGGGGGGCGGCGGATGGGAAGCTTTCTTT. Protein product: CASSLGGGGWEAFF.

In this sample, this clone turned up a few times. The chain couples TRBV4-1 to TRBJ1-4; perhaps TRBD1 as D (6 bases). V was pared by 5 bases and J by 5 bases, with 15 bases between. The germline gives CDR1 MGHRA, CDR2 YSYEKL. The CDR3 totals 15 residues. Here the CDR3 reads CASSAQQGTNEKLFF. The CDR3 DNA is TGCGCCAGCAGCGCACAACAGGGAACCAATGAAAAACTGTTTTTT.

The genes are TRBV7-2 and TRBJ1-2; TRBD1 is a possible D gene (6 bases). The CDR3 contains 13 residues. Looked up from germline, CDR1 is SGHTA and CDR2 is FQGNSA. V gave up 5 bases and J gave up 4 bases, with 11 bases separating them. CDR3 sequence (DNA): TGTGCCAGCAGCAAAGGGGGGGCCTATGGCTACACCTTC. Its translation is CASSKGGAYGYTF.

V is TRBV27 and J is TRBJ2-5; 7 nucleotides line up with TRBD2. The CDR3 consists of 14 residues. Unmatched junction bases numbered 10, after V lost 8 bases and J lost 4 bases. Per the germline V gene, CDR1 is MNHEY and CDR2 is SMNVEV (reference sequence). As DNA, the CDR3 is TGTGCCAGCCCGAAGCGGGAACTTTCAGAGACCCAGTACTTC. It is translated as CASPKRELSETQYF.

J is TRBJ2-5 and V is TRBV27; the D gene is possibly TRBD2 (7 bases). The germline V gene has CDR1 MNHEY and CDR2 SMNVEV (reference sequence). V lost 2 bases, J lost 5 bases, and 12 bases lay in between. The CDR3 has 14 amino acids. CDR3 coding DNA: TGTGCCAGCAGTTTAGGGGGGGCCGGGGAGACCCAGTACTTC. Amino acid sequence: CASSLGGAGETQYF.

The V and J genes are TRBV4-1 and TRBJ2-5; 9 bases map to TRBD2. V gave up 0 bases and J gave up 4 bases; unmatched junction bases: 9. The CDR3 runs to 17 residues. Germline CDR1 MGHRA, CDR2 YSYEKL. The CDR3 sequence is CASSQDHDSSGVETQYF. For the CDR3, the DNA is TGCGCCAGCAGCCAAGACCACGACTCTAGCGGGGTAGAGACCCAGTACTTC.

This chain joins TRBV4-1 and TRBJ1-4; D is unclear. V gave up 10 bases and J gave up 7 bases, with 16 bases separating them. The CDR3 spans 13 residues. CDR1 MGHRA and CDR2 YSYEKL come from the germline V gene. The CDR3 region is CATSGSGSEKLFF. CDR3 bases: TGCGCCACCTCCGGCAGTGGGAGTGAAAAACTGTTTTTT.

The genes are TRBV19 and TRBJ2-5; D is possibly TRBD2 (6 bases). Germline V gives CDR1 LNHDA, CDR2 SQIVND (reference sequence). Trimming took 5 bases from V and 5 from J, leaving 15 bases between them. CDR3 size: 14 residues. CDR3 in amino acids: CASSGTSLVETQYF. CDR3 in DNA: TGTGCCAGTAGTGGCACTAGCTTGGTGGAGACCCAGTACTTC.

The chain carries TRBV27 and TRBJ1-2; 8 bases match TRBD1. The CDR3 sequence is 15 residues long. V was clipped by 4 bases and J by 4 bases; unmatched bases: 8. Germline CDR1 reads MNHEY; CDR2 reads SMNVEV (reference sequence). The CDR3 DNA is TGTGCCAGCAGTTCTCGACAGGGGACGCTCTATGGCTACACCTTC. This sequence encodes CASSSRQGTLYGYTF.

This clone showed up just a few times. This chain uses TRBV10-3 with TRBJ1-3; tentatively, D is TRBD1 (5 bases). CDR3 length: 14 residues. The germline V and J ends were trimmed by 7 bases and 8 bases, with 18 bases remaining between them. Germline lookup yields CDR1 ENHRY and CDR2 SYGVKD. The CDR3 region has the DNA TGTGCCATCAATGGGCCCCAGGGTGGGGACACCATATATTTT. Amino acids: CAINGPQGGDTIYF.

The chain has TRBV28 and TRBJ1-6; D remains unclear. This CDR3 comprises 14 residues. Germline CDR1 reads MDHEN; CDR2 reads SYDVKM. Trimming cost V 2 bases and J 9 bases, with 11 bases left between them. For the CDR3, the DNA is TGTGCCAGCAGTTTAATAGGTATAGCTTCACCCCTCCACTTT. Translation gives CASSLIGIASPLHF.

In this sample, this clone turned up once. The V call is TRBV7-2, the J call TRBJ1-1; 9 positions match TRBD1. CDR1 and CDR2 (germline): SGHTA, FQGNSA. The V segment lost 0 bases and the J segment 10 bases; nucleotides outside the gene matches: 6. The CDR3 spans 14 residues. Written as DNA, the CDR3 is TGTGCCAGCAGCTTAGCTCCACAGGGGGCTAGAGCTTTCTTT. This translates into CASSLAPQGARAFF.

The chain carries TRBV28 and TRBJ2-2; D might be TRBD2 (6 bases). The V gene lost 5 bases and the J gene lost 4 bases, with 17 bases spanning the gap. CDR1 and CDR2 from the germline V gene are MDHEN and SYDVKM. CDR3 length: 16 residues. CDR3 residues: CASSLWGTGGTGELFF. The CDR3 DNA sequence: TGTGCCAGCAGTCTCTGGGGGACCGGGGGCACCGGGGAGCTGTTTTTT. Looking up the rest from reference TRBV28 and TRBJ2-2 gives the full variable domain: DVKVTQSSRYLVKRTGEKVFLECVQDMDHENMFWYRQDPGLGLRLIYFSYDVKMKEKGDIPEGYSVSREKKERFSLILESASTNQTSMYLCASSLWGTGGTGELFFGEGSRLTVL.

V usage is TRBV11-2 and J usage is TRBJ1-1; D unclear. This CDR3 has 15 amino acids. Looked up from germline, CDR1 is SGHAT and CDR2 is FQNNGV. V gave up 5 bases and J gave up 10 bases, with 23 bases separating them. The CDR3 region has the DNA TGTGCCAGCAGCCATTCCCCTTTCCCTGGTGTCGGAGCTTTCTTT. Its translation is CASSHSPFPGVGAFF.

This clone was seen just once. V and J are TRBV28 and TRBJ1-1; TRBD1 matches at 8 bases. Trimming took 5 bases from V and 1 from J; bases not matched to a gene: 9. The CDR3 length is 16 residues. Germline V gene lookup returns CDR1 MDHEN and CDR2 SYDVKM. CDR3 coding DNA: TGTGCCAGCAGTCCCGCCTCCGGGACAGGGAACACTGAAGCTTTCTTT. It translates to CASSPASGTGNTEAFF. Full variable domain (rest looked up from reference TRBV28 and TRBJ1-1): DVKVTQSSRYLVKRTGEKVFLECVQDMDHENMFWYRQDPGLGLRLIYFSYDVKMKEKGDIPEGYSVSREKKERFSLILESASTNQTSMYLCASSPASGTGNTEAFFGQGTRLTVV.

CDR3 DNA: TGTGCCAGCAGTAAGAGGACTAGCGGCTCCTACGAGCAGTACTTC. Translating gives CASSKRTSGSYEQYF. J is TRBJ2-7 and V is TRBV2; 10 bases match TRBD2. The CDR3 extends over 15 amino acids. The J segment lost 0 bases and the V segment lost 5 bases, leaving 4 bases of the junction unmatched. The germline V gene has CDR1 SNHLY and CDR2 FYNNEI.